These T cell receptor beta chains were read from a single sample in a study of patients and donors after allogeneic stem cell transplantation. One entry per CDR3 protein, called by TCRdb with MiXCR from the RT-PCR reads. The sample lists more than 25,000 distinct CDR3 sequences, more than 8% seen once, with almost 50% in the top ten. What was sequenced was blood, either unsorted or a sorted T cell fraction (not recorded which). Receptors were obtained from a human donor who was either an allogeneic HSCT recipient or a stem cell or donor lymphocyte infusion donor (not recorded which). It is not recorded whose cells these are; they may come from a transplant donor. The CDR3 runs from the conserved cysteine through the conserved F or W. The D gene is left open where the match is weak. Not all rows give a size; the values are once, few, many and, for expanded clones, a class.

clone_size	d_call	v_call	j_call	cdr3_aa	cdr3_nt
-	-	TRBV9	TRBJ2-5	CASSVEATYLETQYF	TGTGCCAGCAGCGTAGAAGCTACGTACCTAGAGACCCAGTACTTC
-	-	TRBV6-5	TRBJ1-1	CASSYSRVEGVWSTEAFF	TGTGCCAGCAGTTACTCGAGGGTGGAGGGGGTCTGGAGTACTGAAGCTTTCTTT
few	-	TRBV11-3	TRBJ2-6	CASSLEWRFSGANVLTF	TGTGCCAGCAGCTTAGAGTGGCGGTTCTCTGGGGCCAACGTCCTGACTTTC
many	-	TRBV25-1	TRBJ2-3	CASRQSTDTQYF	TGTGCCAGCAGGCAGAGCACAGATACGCAGTATTTT
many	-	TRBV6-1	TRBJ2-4	CASQNLGGVQYF	TGTGCCAGCCAGAACCTTGGGGGCGTTCAGTACTTC
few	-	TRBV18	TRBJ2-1	CASSVIADNEQFF	TGTGCCAGCTCGGTCATAGCGGACAATGAGCAGTTCTTC
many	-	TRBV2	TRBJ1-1	CASSETRVDTEAFF	TGTGCCAGCAGTGAAACCAGGGTGGACACTGAAGCTTTCTTT
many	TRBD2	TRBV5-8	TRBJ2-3	CASWLAGTDTQYF	TGTGCCAGCTGGCTAGCGGGCACAGATACGCAGTATTTT
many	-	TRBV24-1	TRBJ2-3	CATGAAGDTDTQYF	TGTGCCACCGGTGCGGCAGGGGACACAGATACGCAGTATTTT
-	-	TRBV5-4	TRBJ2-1	CASSRDNSYNEQFF	TGTGCCAGCAGCCGGGACAACTCCTACAATGAGCAGTTCTTC
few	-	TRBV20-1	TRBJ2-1	CSASDFPESLYNEQFF	TGCAGTGCTAGTGATTTTCCAGAGTCCCTGTACAATGAGCAGTTCTTC
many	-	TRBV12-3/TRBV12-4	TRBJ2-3	CASSQGAGTDTQYF	TGTGCCAGCAGTCAAGGGGCCGGGACGGATACGCAGTATTTT
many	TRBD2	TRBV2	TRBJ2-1	CASSGSGAYNEQFF	TGTGCCAGCAGCGGTAGCGGGGCCTACAATGAGCAGTTCTTC
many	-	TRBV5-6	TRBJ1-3	CASSSPAGGGNTIYF	TGTGCCAGCAGCTCTCCGGCAGGAGGTGGAAACACCATATATTTT
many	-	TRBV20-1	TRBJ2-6	CSPTPGANVLTF	TGCAGTCCTACTCCTGGGGCCAACGTCCTGACTTTC
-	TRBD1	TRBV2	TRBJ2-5	CASRDRGPETQYF	TGTGCCAGCAGGGACAGGGGCCCAGAGACCCAGTACTTC
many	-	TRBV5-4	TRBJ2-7	CASSLGLVGFGEQYF	TGTGCCAGCAGCTTGGGGCTAGTGGGTTTTGGCGAGCAGTACTTC
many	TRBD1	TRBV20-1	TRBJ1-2	CSALTPGQSNYGYTF	TGCAGTGCCCTAACCCCGGGACAGAGTAACTATGGCTACACCTTC
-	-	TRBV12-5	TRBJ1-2	CASGLVPGGGGYTF	TGTGCTAGTGGTTTGGTACCGGGGGGTGGCGGCTACACCTTC
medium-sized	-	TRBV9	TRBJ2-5	CASSPQGGGGQETQYF	TGTGCCAGCAGCCCCCAGGGGGGGGGAGGCCAAGAGACCCAGTACTTC
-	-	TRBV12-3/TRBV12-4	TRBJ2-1	CASSLGWYNEQFF	TGTGCCAGCAGTTTGGGATGGTACAATGAGCAGTTCTTC
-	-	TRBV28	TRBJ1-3	CASSFWIDSGNTIYF	TGTGCCAGCAGTTTTTGGATCGACTCTGGAAACACCATATATTTT
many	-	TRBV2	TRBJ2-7	CASRVVYEQYF	TGTGCCAGCAGGGTAGTTTACGAGCAGTACTTC
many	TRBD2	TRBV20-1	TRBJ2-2	CSAPRPLAGRTGELFF	TGCAGTGCTCCCCGGCCACTAGCGGGAAGGACCGGGGAGCTGTTTTTT
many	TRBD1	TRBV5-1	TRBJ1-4	CASSWGTGGEKLFF	TGCGCCAGCAGCTGGGGGACAGGGGGAGAAAAACTGTTTTTT
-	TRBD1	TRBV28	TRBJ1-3	CASSQGGQGGNTIYF	TGTGCCAGCAGCCAGGGGGGACAGGGCGGAAACACCATATATTTT
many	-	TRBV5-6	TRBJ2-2	CASSLATSGELFF	TGTGCCAGCAGCTTGGCCACGTCCGGGGAGCTGTTTTTT
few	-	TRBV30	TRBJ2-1	CAWSGGEFANEQFF	TGTGCCTGGAGTGGGGGTGAGTTCGCCAATGAGCAGTTCTTC
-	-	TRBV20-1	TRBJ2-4	CSARDYTGGNIQYF	TGCAGTGCTAGAGATTATACCGGGGGTAACATTCAGTACTTC
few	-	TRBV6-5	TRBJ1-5	CASSYSGWGDQPQHF	TGTGCCAGCAGTTACTCCGGGTGGGGGGATCAGCCCCAGCATTTT
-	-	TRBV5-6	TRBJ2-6	CASRWGVDSGANVLTF	TGTGCCAGCAGGTGGGGGGTAGACTCTGGGGCCAACGTCCTGACTTTC
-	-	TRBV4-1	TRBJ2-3	CASSVAASTDTQYF	TGCGCCAGCAGCGTAGCGGCTAGCACAGATACGCAGTATTTT
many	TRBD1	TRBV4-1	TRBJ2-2	CASSQRTGLGTGELFF	TGCGCCAGCAGCCAACGGACAGGCCTGGGCACCGGGGAGCTGTTTTTT
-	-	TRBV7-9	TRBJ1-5	CASSTGHNQPQHF	TGTGCCAGCAGCACGGGACATAATCAGCCCCAGCATTTT
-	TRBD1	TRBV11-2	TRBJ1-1	CASSLDRYRGVNTEAFF	TGTGCCAGCAGCTTAGATCGGTACAGGGGCGTGAACACTGAAGCTTTCTTT
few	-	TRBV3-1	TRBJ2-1	CASSQLEGANEQFF	TGTGCCAGCAGCCAATTGGAGGGGGCCAATGAGCAGTTCTTC
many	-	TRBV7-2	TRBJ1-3	CASSSTPIAGNTIYF	TGTGCCAGCAGCTCCACGCCTATCGCGGGAAACACCATATATTTT
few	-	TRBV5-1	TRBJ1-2	CASSSQGRPNYGYTF	TGCGCCAGCAGCAGTCAAGGCCGACCTAACTATGGCTACACCTTC
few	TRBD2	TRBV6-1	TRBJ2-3	CASTPRGGGLTDTQYF	TGTGCCAGCACCCCGCGGGGCGGGGGACTCACAGATACGCAGTATTTT
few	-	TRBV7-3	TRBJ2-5	CASSLSDLETQYF	TGTGCCAGCAGCTTATCGGACCTAGAGACCCAGTACTTC
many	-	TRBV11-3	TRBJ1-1	CASSPRSMNTEAFF	TGTGCCAGCAGCCCACGGAGCATGAACACTGAAGCTTTCTTT
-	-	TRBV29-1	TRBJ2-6	CSVEYRWRDSPSPSGANVLTF	TGCAGCGTTGAATATCGATGGAGGGACAGTCCCTCTCCCTCTGGGGCCAACGTCCTGACTTTC
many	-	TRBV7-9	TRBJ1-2	CASSLAGLSYGYTF	TGTGCCAGCAGCTTAGCTGGCTTGTCCTATGGCTACACCTTC
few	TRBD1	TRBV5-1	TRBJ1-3	CASSGPGAGGRDTIYF	TGCGCCAGCAGCGGGCCTGGGGCAGGGGGCCGTGACACCATATATTTT
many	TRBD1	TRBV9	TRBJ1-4	CASSSPGQRNEKLFF	TGTGCCAGCAGCAGCCCGGGACAGAGGAATGAAAAACTGTTTTTT
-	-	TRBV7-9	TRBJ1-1	CASTRYDRLLF	TGTGCCAGCACCCGATATGATCGGCTTCTCTTT